This TCR beta chain is from a study of T-cell memory formation after mild COVID-19. Using its own MiXCR run on the 5' RACE reads, TCRdb lists one record per CDR3 protein. This repertoire shows 30,000 to 45,000 distinct CDR3 sequences, roughly 10% found once; its top ten account for around 30%. This clonotype was detected ten times or more. The V gene's germline CDR1 is SGHRS and CDR2 YFSETQ. V lost 4 bases to trimming and J lost 5 bases, with 15 bases between them. The CDR3 has 14 residues. The source is a man between 18 and 35 years old who had mild COVID-19 (a few samples of this study predate the infection). Cell type and time point are not known. The specimen sequenced was PBMCs or a T cell subset sorted from them (not recorded which). This chain uses TRBV5-1 with TRBJ2-5; TRBD1 is a possible D gene (6 bases). The CDR3 is CASSPYQGQETQYF. The CDR3 nucleotides read TGCGCCAGCAGCCCCTACCAGGGGCAGGAGACCCAGTACTTC.